The 25 T cell receptor beta chains below come from one sample, sequenced in a study of cytomegalovirus exposure and HLA in healthy donors. Primers: 60 Vbeta forward and 13 Jbeta reverse. Clones were sequenced by immunoSEQ multiplex PCR, and TCRdb holds only the in-frame ones, with some missing. Of under 150,000 clones in the sample, 70% to 80% were seen once. The sequenced material came from PBMCs. The receptors derive from a woman under 30 in good health and CMV-seronegative.

The J gene is TRBJ2-7, the V gene TRBV7-2, with a tentative D call TRBD2 (5 bases). Germline lookup yields CDR1 SGHTA and CDR2 FQGNSA. V shed 5 bases and J shed 2 bases, with 16 bases lying between them. This CDR3 spans 15 amino acids. CDR3 sequence: CASSLTRTLAYEQYF. CDR3 in DNA: TGTGCCAGCAGCCTAACTCGGACTCTAGCCTACGAGCAGTACTTC.

The V call is TRBV27, the J call TRBJ2-7; TRBD1 matches at 11 bases. Per the germline V gene, CDR1 is MNHEY and CDR2 is SMNVEV (reference sequence). The J segment lost 5 bases and the V segment lost 6 bases, leaving 6 bases of the junction unmatched. This CDR3 has 14 amino acids. DNA of the CDR3: TGTGCCAGCAGCTGGACAGGGGGCGCGAACGAGCAGTACTTC. This translates into CASSWTGGANEQYF.

The chain carries TRBV5-4 and TRBJ2-7, with D perhaps matching TRBD1 (6 bases). The V end was cut by 4 bases, the J end by 5 bases, with 16 bases between. From germline, CDR1 is SGHNT and CDR2 YYREEE (reference sequence). The CDR3 runs 14 residues. CDR3 residues: CASSPRGTFHEQYF. CDR3 bases: TGTGCCAGCAGCCCTAGGGGGACCTTTCACGAGCAGTACTTC.

The rearrangement joins TRBV9 to TRBJ2-7; the match to TRBD2 covers 10 bases. The germline gives CDR1 SGDLS, CDR2 YYNGEE. Trimming removed 1 base from V and 4 bases from J; junction bases left unmatched: 8. CDR3 length equals 16 residues. The DNA for the CDR3 is TGTGCCAGCAGCGTACAAGCGGGGGGGCTCTTTTACGAGCAGTACTTC. The encoded protein is CASSVQAGGLFYEQYF. Supplemented by reference TRBV9 and TRBJ2-7, the full variable domain reads DSGVTQTPKHLITATGQRVTLRCSPRSGDLSVYWYQQSLDQGLQFLIQYYNGEERAKGNILERFSAQQFPDLHSELNLSSLELGDSALYFCASSVQAGGLFYEQYFGPGTRLTVT.

In its sample, this clone was seen a few times. In DNA, the CDR3 is TGTGCCAGCAGCTTAGGCGGGGTCGAGACCCAGTACTTC. This translates into CASSLGGVETQYF. The chain joins TRBV11-1 to TRBJ2-5, with a possible D match to TRBD2 (6 bases). Germline CDR1 is SGHAT and CDR2 is FQDESV (reference sequence). The CDR3 sequence is 13 residues long. V lost 1 base and J lost 5, with 8 bases in between.

V usage is TRBV6-5 and J usage is TRBJ1-2, with no clear D. V was trimmed by 2 bases and J by 8 bases, leaving 18 bases between them. CDR1 and CDR2 (germline): MNHEY, SVGAGI. This CDR3 is built from 15 residues. This CDR3 reads CASSYGRAGWEGYTF. The CDR3 coding sequence is TGTGCCAGCAGTTACGGGAGAGCGGGATGGGAAGGCTACACCTTC.

The chain carries TRBV10-3 and TRBJ2-7, with 9 positions matching TRBD1. Germline CDR1 and CDR2: ENHRY and SYGVKD. V was clipped by 11 bases and J by 5 bases; unmatched bases: 13. This CDR3 comprises 14 residues. The CDR3 DNA follows: TGTGCCCACAGCTCCGGGACAGGGTGGAACGAGCAGTACTTC. This translates into CAHSSGTGWNEQYF.

The CDR3 spells CASSLGRVNQPQHF. CDR3 sequence (DNA): TGTGCCAGCAGCTTGGGTCGGGTTAATCAGCCCCAGCATTTT. V is TRBV5-6 and J is TRBJ1-5; D remains ambiguous. Germline V gives CDR1 SGHDT, CDR2 YYEEEE. The length of the CDR3 is 14 residues. Trimming stripped 0 bases from V and 4 bases from J, with 8 bases between.

This chain connects TRBV2 to TRBJ1-1; no clear D. Germline assignment: CDR1 SNHLY and CDR2 FYNNEI. The length of the CDR3 is 12 residues. Trimming took 7 bases from V and 6 from J, leaving 12 bases between them. The CDR3 DNA reads as TGTGCCAGCAACGCATATAGCGCTGAAGCTTTCTTT. Translation gives CASNAYSAEAFF.

The chain employs TRBV27 and TRBJ2-1, with a tentative D call TRBD1 (5 bases). Between the trimmed V and J ends, which lost 5 bases and 8 bases, there was a span of 19 bases. Germline loops: CDR1 MNHEY, CDR2 SMNVEV (reference sequence). This CDR3 has 15 residues. This chain's CDR3 is CASSLPGHFGDEQFF. As DNA, the CDR3 is TGTGCCAGCAGTCTCCCCGGACATTTCGGCGATGAGCAGTTCTTC.

The chain carries TRBV2 and TRBJ1-2; no firm D call. Germline V CDR1 and CDR2: SNHLY, FYNNEI. The V and J ends lost 4 bases and 7 bases respectively, with 10 bases between them. The length of the CDR3 is 12 residues. The CDR3 is CASSGLVFGYTF. The CDR3 DNA follows: TGTGCCAGCAGTGGGTTAGTGTTTGGCTACACCTTC.

CDR3: CASSPDIFSNQPQHF. The CDR3 coding sequence is TGCGCCAGCAGCCCCGACATCTTTAGCAATCAGCCCCAGCATTTT. The chain joins TRBV5-1 to TRBJ1-5; no clear D. The CDR3 extends over 15 amino acids. Trimming cost V 4 bases and J 0 bases, with 11 bases left between them. The germline CDR1 and CDR2 sequences are SGHRS and YFSETQ. Drawing the rest from reference TRBV5-1 and TRBJ1-5, the complete variable domain is KAGVTQTPRYLIKTRGQQVTLSCSPISGHRSVSWYQQTPGQGLQFLFEYFSETQRNKGNFPGRFSGRQFSNSRSEMNVSTLELGDSALYLCASSPDIFSNQPQHFGDGTRLSIL.

The chain recombines TRBV5-1 with TRBJ2-4; 10 nucleotides agree with TRBD2. This CDR3 has 18 amino acids. Losses at the gene ends were 1 base for V and 0 bases for J; bases not matched to a gene: 7. CDR1 and CDR2 (germline): SGHRS, YFSETQ. CDR3 DNA: TGCGCCAGCAGCTTGTCTAGCGGGGGCCGCCCAGCCAAAAACATTCAGTACTTC. This translates into CASSLSSGGRPAKNIQYF.

This clone was observed a few times. The chain uses TRBV19 and TRBJ2-5, with D tentatively TRBD2 (6 bases). V was trimmed by 9 bases and J by 7 bases, leaving 15 bases between them. This CDR3 is 12 amino acids long. Germline assignment: CDR1 LNHDA and CDR2 SQIVND (reference sequence). For the CDR3, the DNA is TGTGCCAGCGGGGACTTAAGCGCGACCCAGTACTTC. This sequence encodes CASGDLSATQYF.

CDR3 in amino acids: CASSQGFYNEQFF. DNA of the CDR3: TGTGCCAGCAGCCAGGGATTTTACAATGAGCAGTTCTTC. The V gene is TRBV5-6, the J gene TRBJ2-1, with D maybe TRBD1 (5 bases). The CDR3 extends over 13 amino acids. V dropped 4 bases and J dropped 4 bases, with 9 bases sitting between them. CDR1 SGHDT and CDR2 YYEEEE come from the germline V gene.

This chain links TRBV6-1 with TRBJ1-5, with 7 bases matching TRBD1. V lost 3 bases and J lost 2; bases outside the gene matches: 4. Germline CDR1 reads MNHNS; CDR2 reads SASEGT. The CDR3 is 15 residues long. The CDR3 here is CASSEETGRNQPQHF. DNA for the CDR3: TGTGCCAGCAGTGAGGAGACAGGGCGCAATCAGCCCCAGCATTTT.

This clone was seen more than once but under ten times. The chain joins TRBV5-1 to TRBJ1-2; 7 bases are shared with TRBD1. V gave up 0 bases and J gave up 8 bases; unmatched junction bases: 4. The CDR3 covers 13 residues. Germline V gene lookup returns CDR1 SGHRS and CDR2 YFSETQ. DNA of the CDR3: TGCGCCAGCAGCTTGGAAGGGGGCAGGGGCTACACCTTC. This gives the protein CASSLEGGRGYTF.

The rearrangement links TRBV19 to TRBJ2-1; D uncertain. The CDR3 extends over 13 amino acids. Germline V gene sequence: CDR1 LNHDA, CDR2 SQIVND (reference sequence). V was pared by 2 bases and J by 9 bases, with 11 bases between. CDR3 in DNA: TGTGCCAGTAGTATACGGTCCCTCACTGAGCAGTTCTTC. It translates to CASSIRSLTEQFF.

The chain joins TRBV7-9 to TRBJ1-6; TRBD1 aligns across 9 bases. Germline V lookup: CDR1 SEHNR, CDR2 FQNEAQ (reference sequence). With 7 bases clipped from V and 10 bases from J, the junction kept 8 bases outside the gene matches. The CDR3 extends over 14 amino acids. The CDR3: CASKRTGDQSPLHF. CDR3 nucleotide sequence: TGTGCCAGCAAACGGACAGGGGATCAGTCACCCCTCCACTTT. Using reference TRBV7-9 and TRBJ1-6 for the parts outside the CDR3, the full variable domain is DTGVSQNPRHKITKRGQNVTFRCDPISEHNRLYWYRQTLGQGPEFLTYFQNEAQLEKSRLLSDRFSAERPKGSFSTLEIQRTEQGDSAMYLCASKRTGDQSPLHFGNGTRLTVT.

The CDR3 is CASSRTGRSWGEKLFF. In DNA, the CDR3 is TGTGCCAGCAGTAGGACAGGACGGTCTTGGGGTGAAAAACTGTTTTTT. The chain couples TRBV28 to TRBJ1-4, with TRBD1 matching 7 bases. CDR1 and CDR2 from the germline V gene are MDHEN and SYDVKM. This CDR3 region has 16 residues. V shed 5 bases and J 7 bases; nucleotides not matched to a gene: 13. The full variable domain, rest sourced from reference TRBV28 and TRBJ1-4, is DVKVTQSSRYLVKRTGEKVFLECVQDMDHENMFWYRQDPGLGLRLIYFSYDVKMKEKGDIPEGYSVSREKKERFSLILESASTNQTSMYLCASSRTGRSWGEKLFFGSGTQLSVL.

The gene calls are TRBV18 and TRBJ2-7; D perhaps matches TRBD2 (5 bases). V lost 1 base and J 4 bases, leaving 11 bases between the germline ends. The CDR3 has 14 amino acids. CDR1 KGHSH and CDR2 LQKENI come from the germline V gene. The chain's CDR3 is CASSPLAGSYEQYF. DNA for the CDR3: TGTGCCAGCTCACCACTCGCGGGTTCTTACGAGCAGTACTTC.

V is TRBV4-1 and J is TRBJ1-1; D gene ambiguous. The germline V gene has CDR1 MGHRA and CDR2 YSYEKL. V shed 10 bases and J shed 11 bases, with 8 bases lying between them. This CDR3 comprises 8 residues. CDR3 sequence (DNA): TGCGCCACCCCTAGGGCTTTCTTT. Protein: CATPRAFF.

The chain carries TRBV4-2 and TRBJ1-1, with 8 positions matching TRBD1. Unmatched junction bases numbered 0, after V lost 0 bases and J lost 0 bases. Germline assignment: CDR1 LGHNA and CDR2 YNFKEQ. The CDR3 runs 15 residues. Here the CDR3 reads CASSQEGQVNTEAFF. DNA for the CDR3: TGTGCCAGCAGCCAAGAGGGACAGGTGAACACTGAAGCTTTCTTT.

The chain employs TRBV7-9 and TRBJ1-2, with D uncertain. This CDR3 region has 15 residues. Per the germline V gene, CDR1 is SEHNR and CDR2 is FQNEAQ (reference sequence). V shed 5 bases and J shed 0 bases, with 13 bases lying between them. CDR3 loop: CASSPPTYTNYGYTF. The CDR3 nucleotides are TGTGCCAGCAGCCCCCCGACATACACTAACTATGGCTACACCTTC.

This clone was seen a single time. The V call is TRBV5-6, the J call TRBJ1-6; 10 bases are shared with TRBD1. The germline V gene encodes CDR1 SGHDT and CDR2 YYEEEE. This CDR3 is built from 16 residues. The V segment lost 4 bases and the J segment 7 bases; nucleotides outside the gene matches: 8. The CDR3 sequence: CASSRRQGARNSPLHF. The CDR3 region has the DNA TGTGCCAGCAGCAGAAGACAGGGGGCCAGAAATTCACCCCTCCACTTT. Full variable domain (outside the CDR3, taken from reference TRBV5-6 and TRBJ1-6): DAGVTQSPTHLIKTRGQQVTLRCSPKSGHDTVSWYQQALGQGPQFIFQYYEEEERQRGNFPDRFSGHQFPNYSSELNVNALLLGDSALYLCASSRRQGARNSPLHFGNGTRLTVT.